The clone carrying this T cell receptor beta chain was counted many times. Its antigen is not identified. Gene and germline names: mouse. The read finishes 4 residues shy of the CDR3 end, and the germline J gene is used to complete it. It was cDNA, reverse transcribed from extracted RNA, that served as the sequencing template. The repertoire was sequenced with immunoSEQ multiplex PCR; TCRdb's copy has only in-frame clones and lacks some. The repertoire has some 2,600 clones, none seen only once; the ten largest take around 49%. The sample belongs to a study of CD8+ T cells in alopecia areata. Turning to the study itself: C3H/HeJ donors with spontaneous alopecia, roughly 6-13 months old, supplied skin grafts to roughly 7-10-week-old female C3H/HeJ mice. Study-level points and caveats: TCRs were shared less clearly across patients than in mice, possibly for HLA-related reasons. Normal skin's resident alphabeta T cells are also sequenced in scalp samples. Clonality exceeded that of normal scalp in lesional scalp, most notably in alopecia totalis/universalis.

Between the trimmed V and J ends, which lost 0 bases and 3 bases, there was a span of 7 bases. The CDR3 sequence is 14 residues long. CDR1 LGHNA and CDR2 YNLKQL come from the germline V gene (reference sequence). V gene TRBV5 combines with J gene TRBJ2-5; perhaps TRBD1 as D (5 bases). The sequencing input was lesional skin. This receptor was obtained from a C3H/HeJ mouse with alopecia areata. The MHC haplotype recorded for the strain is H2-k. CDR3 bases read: TGTGCCAGCAGCCAAGACTCAGGGCAAGAC. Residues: CASSQDSGQD. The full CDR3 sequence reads CASSQDSGQDTQYF.